One and the same sample provided the 28 T cell receptor beta chains below, sequenced in a study of cytomegalovirus exposure and HLA in healthy donors (dated by TCRdb to the late 2010s). Receptors were amplified or captured by the immunoSEQ multiplex PCR assay. The immuneACCESS repertoire file appears here via TCRdb, limited to in-frame rearrangements. These files lack a portion of the clones; in checked studies, under half of the deficit traces to unresolved V genes, and the cause of the others is not known. The sample data list 150,000 to 250,000 clones, and around 80% of these were observed just once. The top ten constitute 13% of the sample. The sequencing sample was made of PBMCs. All receptors come from a woman under 40 in good health and CMV-seropositive.

This chain joins TRBV28 and TRBJ1-5; 9 bases fit TRBD1. Trimming at V came to 7 bases and at J to 4 bases, leaving 8 bases not matched to a gene. The CDR3 spans 15 residues. Germline assignment: CDR1 MDHEN and CDR2 SYDVKM. CDR3 nucleotides: TGTGCCAGCAACCTCCGGGACAGGGTAAATCAGCCCCAGCATTTT. The encoded protein is CASNLRDRVNQPQHF.

Only one count was recorded for this clone. The chain employs TRBV6-6 and TRBJ1-4; 7 bases line up with TRBD1. The CDR3 contains 14 residues. Germline-derived CDR1 and CDR2 are MNHNY and SVGAGI (reference sequence). The V and J ends lost 0 bases and 8 bases, in that order; junction bases with no gene match: 3. The CDR3: CASSYSPTGEKLFF. Written as DNA, the CDR3 is TGTGCCAGCAGTTACTCGCCGACAGGGGAAAAACTGTTTTTT.

The V call is TRBV10-3, the J call TRBJ2-7, with 9 positions matching TRBD1. The CDR3 loop spans 13 amino acids. Germline CDR1 ENHRY, CDR2 SYGVKD. Trimming took 7 bases from V and 3 from J; bases not matched to a gene: 4. This chain's CDR3 is CAIMPGQGYEQYF. The CDR3 region has the DNA TGTGCCATCATGCCGGGACAGGGCTACGAGCAGTACTTC.

The CDR3 nucleotides read TGTGCCAGCAGCATCACCTCCCGGACTAGCGGTTACAATGAGCAGTTCTTC. This sequence encodes CASSITSRTSGYNEQFF. This chain connects TRBV9 to TRBJ2-1; 10 bases map to TRBD2. J was trimmed by 4 bases and V by 4 bases; bases with no gene match: 11. CDR3 length equals 17 residues. Germline CDR1 SGDLS, CDR2 YYNGEE.

This clone appeared once. The sample holds other DNA sequences that translate to the same CDR3. V usage is TRBV2 and J usage is TRBJ2-5; tentative D call: TRBD2 (6 bases). The germline V gene encodes CDR1 SNHLY and CDR2 FYNNEI. The CDR3 has 13 residues. Trimming shortened V by 5 bases and J by 3 bases, and 10 bases separated the two germline ends. This CDR3 reads CASSRDSEETQYF. The CDR3 DNA reads TGTGCCAGCAGTAGGGACTCGGAAGAGACCCAGTACTTC.

The chain uses TRBV20-1 and TRBJ1-2; unclear D gene. CDR3 length equals 11 residues. The ends were cut back, 2 bases at V and 4 bases at J, with 5 bases in the middle. The V gene's germline CDR1 is DFQATT and CDR2 SNEGSKA (reference sequence). This CDR3 is CSARIGYGYTF. The CDR3 DNA reads TGCAGTGCTAGAATCGGCTATGGCTACACCTTC.

This chain links TRBV5-1 with TRBJ1-2; D unresolved. The ends were cut back, 0 bases at V and 1 base at J, with 10 bases in the middle. There are 15 residues in the CDR3. Per the germline V gene, CDR1 is SGHRS and CDR2 is YFSETQ. CDR3 coding DNA: TGCGCCAGCAGCTTGGCAGGATCCCTTAACTATGGCTACACCTTC. It encodes CASSLAGSLNYGYTF. The variable domain in full, completed from reference TRBV5-1 and TRBJ1-2, reads KAGVTQTPRYLIKTRGQQVTLSCSPISGHRSVSWYQQTPGQGLQFLFEYFSETQRNKGNFPGRFSGRQFSNSRSEMNVSTLELGDSALYLCASSLAGSLNYGYTFGSGTRLTVV.

This rearrangement joins TRBV20-1 to TRBJ2-3; 7 bases agree with TRBD2. The CDR3 sequence is 11 residues long. Trimming at V came to 5 bases and at J to 7 bases, leaving 3 bases not matched to a gene. The germline CDR1 and CDR2 sequences are DFQATT and SNEGSKA (reference sequence). This chain's CDR3 is CSAATSNTQYF. The CDR3 DNA reads TGCAGTGCTGCGACTAGCAATACGCAGTATTTT.

The sample holds a few counts of this clone. The chain has TRBV2 and TRBJ1-5; D is unresolved. V was pared by 7 bases and J by 5 bases, with 9 bases between. The CDR3 consists of 12 residues. CDR1 and CDR2 from the germline V gene are SNHLY and FYNNEI. CDR3 amino acids: CASTPGDQPQHF. In DNA form, the CDR3 reads TGTGCCAGCACACCCGGGGATCAGCCCCAGCATTTT.

This clone occurred a few times. The V gene is TRBV4-1, the J gene TRBJ1-1; 10 bases line up with TRBD1. The J segment lost 3 bases and the V segment lost 3 bases, leaving 4 bases of the junction unmatched. In germline, CDR1 is MGHRA, CDR2 YSYEKL. This CDR3 region has 15 residues. Here the CDR3 reads CASSHRQGAHTEAFF. CDR3 in DNA: TGCGCCAGCAGCCACCGACAGGGGGCCCACACTGAAGCTTTCTTT.

V usage is TRBV7-2 and J usage is TRBJ1-5; D is unclear. V was clipped by 2 bases and J by 7 bases, with 12 bases between them. This CDR3 has 14 residues. The V gene's germline CDR1 is SGHTA and CDR2 FQGNSA. The CDR3 loop reads CASSLSLGGQPQHF. The CDR3 region has the DNA TGTGCCAGCAGCTTAAGTTTGGGCGGGCAGCCCCAGCATTTT.

This clone was counted between two and nine times. The chain combines TRBV29-1 with TRBJ1-2; 8 bases line up with TRBD1. Unmatched junction bases numbered 6, after V lost 7 bases and J lost 8 bases. The CDR3 spans 11 residues. Germline values: CDR1 SQVTM, CDR2 ANQGSEA. Written as DNA, the CDR3 is TGCAGCGCCGGACAGGGAGGAGGCTACACCTTC. It encodes CSAGQGGGYTF.

The V gene is TRBV5-1, the J gene TRBJ2-1, with 14 bases aligning to TRBD2. The CDR3 length is 15 residues. Germline CDR1 and CDR2: SGHRS and YFSETQ. The J segment lost 9 bases and the V segment lost 4 bases, leaving 6 bases of the junction unmatched. This CDR3 reads CASSQGLAGVGEQFF. The CDR3 DNA is TGCGCCAGCAGCCAGGGACTAGCGGGAGTGGGTGAGCAGTTCTTC.

The chain joins TRBV20-1 to TRBJ1-4; D uncertain. The CDR3 length is 11 residues. Germline V lookup: CDR1 DFQATT, CDR2 SNEGSKA (reference sequence). V was shortened by 5 bases and J by 8 bases, with 9 bases between the two germline ends. CDR3 in amino acids: CSALRTEKLFF. Written as DNA, the CDR3 is TGCAGTGCTTTGAGAACCGAAAAACTGTTTTTT.

This clone was seen once. V gene TRBV28 combines with J gene TRBJ1-2, with 7 bases identical to TRBD1. CDR3 length equals 14 residues. From germline, CDR1 is MDHEN and CDR2 SYDVKM. V was pared by 6 bases and J by 2 bases, with 6 bases of the junction left unmatched. CDR3 in DNA: TGTGCCAGCAGAATTACAGGGGACAACTATGGCTACACCTTC. Protein sequence: CASRITGDNYGYTF.

The CDR3 DNA reads as TGTGCCAGCAGTTTAAGGGGCCAGGGGGCAATCTACGAGCAGTACTTC. This translates into CASSLRGQGAIYEQYF. The chain links TRBV27 to TRBJ2-7, with 8 bases matching TRBD1. The J segment lost 3 bases and the V segment lost 2 bases, leaving 9 bases of the junction unmatched. CDR1 and CDR2 from the germline V gene are MNHEY and SMNVEV (reference sequence). The CDR3 totals 16 residues.

The V gene is TRBV7-2, the J gene TRBJ2-3, with 9 bases that match TRBD1. V was pared by 7 bases and J by 4 bases, with 15 bases of the junction left unmatched. This CDR3 has 17 amino acids. Germline V gene sequence: CDR1 SGHTA, CDR2 FQGNSA. The CDR3 nucleotides read TGTGCCAGCAACCAAGGTGTCGGGGACAGGGTGTCAGATACGCAGTATTTT. This gives the protein CASNQGVGDRVSDTQYF.

J is TRBJ1-5 and V is TRBV7-8; D might be TRBD1 (5 bases). The CDR3 has 13 amino acids. The germline CDR1 and CDR2 sequences are SGHVS and FQNEAQ. V was pared by 5 bases and J by 5 bases, with 10 bases between. The CDR3: CASSVDSDQPQHF. In DNA, the CDR3 is TGTGCCAGCAGCGTCGACAGCGATCAGCCCCAGCATTTT.

The rearrangement uses TRBV19 and TRBJ1-1; D is perhaps TRBD1 (6 bases). This CDR3 contains 15 residues. Germline-derived CDR1 and CDR2 are LNHDA and SQIVND (reference sequence). V was cut by 7 bases and J by 6 bases, with 21 bases left in between. CDR3 in DNA: TGTGCCAGTAACTATGGGCAGGGGACCGCGGCTGAAGCTTTCTTT. This gives the protein CASNYGQGTAAEAFF.

The chain joins TRBV27 to TRBJ1-5, with no clear D. Trimming removed 3 bases at V and 6 bases at J, with 6 bases between. This CDR3 contains 12 residues. CDR1 is MNHEY and CDR2 is SMNVEV in the germline V gene (reference sequence). The CDR3: CASSFNGQPQHF. The DNA for the CDR3 is TGTGCCAGCAGTTTCAACGGTCAGCCCCAGCATTTT.

The chain uses TRBV4-1 and TRBJ1-1; TRBD1 matches at 7 bases. V dropped 4 bases and J dropped 5; count of bases not matched to a gene: 4. Germline CDR1 is MGHRA and CDR2 is YSYEKL. The CDR3 length is 13 residues. The chain's CDR3 is CASSPQGRTEAFF. DNA for the CDR3: TGCGCCAGCAGCCCACAGGGGAGGACTGAAGCTTTCTTT.

The chain carries TRBV19 and TRBJ1-5; 10 bases fit TRBD1. Per the germline V gene, CDR1 is LNHDA and CDR2 is SQIVND (reference sequence). The CDR3 is 14 residues long. V was clipped by 4 bases and J by 7 bases; unmatched bases: 4. CDR3 DNA: TGTGCCAGTAGTAGTGGGACAGGGGTACAGCCCCAGCATTTT. Amino acid sequence: CASSSGTGVQPQHF.

V usage is TRBV2 and J usage is TRBJ2-1; unclear D gene. Germline V lookup: CDR1 SNHLY, CDR2 FYNNEI. The CDR3 totals 12 residues. Trimming left V 7 bases short and J 5 bases short, with 9 bases between. This CDR3 is CASKLYHNEQFF. The CDR3 bases are TGTGCCAGCAAACTCTATCACAATGAGCAGTTCTTC.

This chain connects TRBV7-9 to TRBJ2-2, with D possibly TRBD2 on 6 matching bases. Trimming removed 10 bases at V and 1 base at J, with 28 bases between. The V gene's germline CDR1 is SEHNR and CDR2 FQNEAQ (reference sequence). The CDR3 length is 19 residues. The CDR3 coding sequence is TGTGCCACAACCGTCCCGGGACTCCGGTTACCTTTGAACACCGGGGAGCTGTTTTTT. Residues: CATTVPGLRLPLNTGELFF.

The rearrangement uses TRBV5-1 and TRBJ2-3; 7 bases agree with TRBD2. This CDR3 region has 14 residues. V dropped 3 bases and J dropped 3; count of bases not matched to a gene: 4. Per the germline V gene, CDR1 is SGHRS and CDR2 is YFSETQ. The CDR3 sequence: CASSYASGTDTQYF. The CDR3 DNA is TGCGCCAGCAGCTATGCTAGCGGAACAGATACGCAGTATTTT. The full variable domain, with the rest looked up from reference TRBV5-1 and TRBJ2-3, is KAGVTQTPRYLIKTRGQQVTLSCSPISGHRSVSWYQQTPGQGLQFLFEYFSETQRNKGNFPGRFSGRQFSNSRSEMNVSTLELGDSALYLCASSYASGTDTQYFGPGTRLTVL.

This clone appeared a few times. The CDR3 DNA follows: TGTGCCGCGCTCGGACAGGGGGTGGGGAACTATGGCTACACCTTC. It translates to CAALGQGVGNYGYTF. The V gene is TRBV28, the J gene TRBJ1-2, with 10 bases identical to TRBD1. The CDR3 is 15 residues long. Germline CDR1 is MDHEN and CDR2 is SYDVKM. J was trimmed by 2 bases and V by 11 bases; bases with no gene match: 11.

This clone was counted a single time. The genes are TRBV7-6 and TRBJ1-1, with D possibly being TRBD1 (6 bases). The germline V and J ends were trimmed by 5 bases and 4 bases, with 17 bases remaining between them. Germline-derived CDR1 and CDR2 are SGHVS and FNYEAQ. The CDR3 is 15 amino acids. The CDR3 nucleotides are TGTGCCAGCAGCGCACGTTACAGGGTGGGCACTGAAGCTTTCTTT. Protein: CASSARYRVGTEAFF.

The chain recombines TRBV6-1 with TRBJ2-3; weak D call: TRBD1 (5 bases). The CDR3 runs 13 residues. Between the trimmed V and J ends, which lost 4 bases and 6 bases, there was a span of 11 bases. CDR1 and CDR2 (germline): MNHNS, SASEGT. The CDR3: CASSGQDTDTQYF. DNA for the CDR3: TGTGCCAGCAGTGGGCAGGACACGGATACGCAGTATTTT.